The clone carrying this TCR beta chain was recorded many times. During its preparation, the TCRbeta library received unique molecular identifiers. MiXCR, applied by TCRdb to the PCR reads, yields one record per CDR3 protein. The table includes more than 400,000 distinct CDR3 sequences, around two fifths detected once. The germline V gene has CDR1 SGHTS and CDR2 YDEGEE. This CDR3 contains 15 residues. Trimming left V 4 bases short and J 4 bases short, with 15 bases between. These data originate in a study of T-cell reconstitution after alpha-beta-depleted transplantation in children. The V call is TRBV5-8, the J call TRBJ2-1, with D possibly TRBD2 on 5 matching bases. The specimen was PBMCs, collected before TCRalphabeta/CD19-depleted stem cell transplant. The receptor was isolated from a girl between 2 and 10 years old with aplastic anemia, due to receive a stem cell transplant. CDR3 DNA: TGTGCCAGCAGCACAGAGGGTCTGATATACAATGAGCAGTTCTTC. Translating gives CASSTEGLIYNEQFF.